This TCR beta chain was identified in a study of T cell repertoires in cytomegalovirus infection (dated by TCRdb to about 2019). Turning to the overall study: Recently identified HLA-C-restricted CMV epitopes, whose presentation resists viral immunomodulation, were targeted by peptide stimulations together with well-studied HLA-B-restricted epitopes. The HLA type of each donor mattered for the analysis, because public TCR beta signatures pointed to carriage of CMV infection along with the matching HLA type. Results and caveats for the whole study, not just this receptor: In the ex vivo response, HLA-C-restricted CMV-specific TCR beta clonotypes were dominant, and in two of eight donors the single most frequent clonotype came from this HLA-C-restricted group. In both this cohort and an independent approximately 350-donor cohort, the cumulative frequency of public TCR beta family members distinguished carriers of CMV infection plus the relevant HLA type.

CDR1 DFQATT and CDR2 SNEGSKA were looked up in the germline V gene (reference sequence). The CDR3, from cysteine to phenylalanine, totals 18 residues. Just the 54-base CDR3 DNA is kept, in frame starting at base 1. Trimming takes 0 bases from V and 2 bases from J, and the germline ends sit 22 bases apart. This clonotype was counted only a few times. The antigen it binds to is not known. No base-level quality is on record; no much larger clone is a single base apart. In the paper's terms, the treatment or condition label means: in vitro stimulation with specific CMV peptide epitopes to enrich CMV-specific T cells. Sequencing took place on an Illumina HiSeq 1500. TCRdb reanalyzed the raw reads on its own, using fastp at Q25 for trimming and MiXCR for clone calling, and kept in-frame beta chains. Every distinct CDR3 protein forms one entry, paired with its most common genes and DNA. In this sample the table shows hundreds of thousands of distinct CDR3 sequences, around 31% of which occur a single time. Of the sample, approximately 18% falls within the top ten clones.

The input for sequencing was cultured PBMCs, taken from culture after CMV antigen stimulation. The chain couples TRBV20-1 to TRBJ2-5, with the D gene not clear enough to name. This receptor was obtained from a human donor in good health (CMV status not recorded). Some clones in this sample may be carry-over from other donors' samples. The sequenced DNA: TGCAGTGCTAGAGACCAGACCCCTCTCATTACCTGGCAAGAGACCCAGTACTTC. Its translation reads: CSARDQTPLITWQETQYF.